Listed here are 23 T cell receptor beta chains from one sample, sequenced in a study of shared clonotypes between healthy human individuals. Method: immunoSEQ multiplex PCR; TCRdb's copy keeps in-frame clones and lacks some. The table includes 2.3 million or so clones, more than 85% detected once. The sample taken for sequencing was naive CD4+ T cells from PBMCs. Subset specified: CD45RA+ positively selected. The receptors shown here come from a man aged 18 to 30 in good health. Some clones in this sample may be carry-over from other donors' samples.

The chain is built from TRBV28 and TRBJ2-1, with D perhaps TRBD1 (5 bases). V was trimmed by 6 bases and J by 4 bases, leaving 16 bases between them. The length of the CDR3 is 15 residues. The germline V gene has CDR1 MDHEN and CDR2 SYDVKM. CDR3 loop: CASSPDRNLYNEQFF. The CDR3 DNA reads TGTGCCAGCAGCCCCGACAGAAACTTATACAATGAGCAGTTCTTC.

To note about this clone: One junction end disagrees with the germline gene, perhaps due to a read error. This chain uses TRBV2 with TRBJ2-5, with 10 bases that match TRBD1. This CDR3 spans 16 amino acids. Per the germline V gene, CDR1 is SNHLY and CDR2 is FYNNEI. The CDR3 loop reads CASSRSGQGTQGTQYF. CDR3 bases: TGTGCCAGCAGCCGATCGGGACAGGGGACACAAGGGACCCAGTACTTC.

This chain links TRBV27 with TRBJ2-1, with 9 positions matching TRBD1. V dropped 6 bases and J dropped 4; count of bases not matched to a gene: 13. Germline loops: CDR1 MNHEY, CDR2 SMNVEV (reference sequence). The CDR3 consists of 17 residues. The CDR3 is CASSPDRGRGFYNEQFF. CDR3 nucleotide sequence: TGTGCCAGCAGCCCGGACAGGGGCCGAGGGTTTTACAATGAGCAGTTCTTC.

This sequence joins TRBV19 and TRBJ2-5, with D perhaps matching TRBD1 (6 bases). The V and J ends lost 6 bases and 4 bases respectively, with 15 bases between them. The length of the CDR3 is 14 residues. The germline V gene has CDR1 LNHDA and CDR2 SQIVND (reference sequence). CDR3 sequence reads: CASRRPGDRETQYF. Here the CDR3 DNA reads TGTGCCAGTAGACGCCCAGGGGACCGAGAGACCCAGTACTTC.

This clone was seen just once. This rearrangement joins TRBV2 to TRBJ1-4; maybe TRBD1 (6 bases). CDR3 length: 15 amino acids. V lost 5 bases to trimming and J lost 1 base, with 11 bases between them. Germline loops: CDR1 SNHLY, CDR2 FYNNEI. CDR3 sequence reads: CASSRSGVTNEKLFF. The CDR3 nucleotides read TGTGCCAGCAGTCGTTCAGGGGTAACTAATGAAAAACTGTTTTTT.

This clone has a single count. This chain links TRBV5-4 with TRBJ1-5; the match to TRBD1 covers 9 bases. The junction had 3 bases not matched to a gene; V was cut back by 4 bases and J by 1 base. The CDR3 has 15 amino acids. Germline lookup yields CDR1 SGHNT and CDR2 YYREEE (reference sequence). The DNA for the CDR3 is TGTGCCAGCAGCAAAGACAGGGGGAGCAATCAGCCCCAGCATTTT. Its translation is CASSKDRGSNQPQHF.

This chain uses TRBV4-3 with TRBJ2-5; TRBD2 agrees at 9 bases. Germline trimming cut 0 bases from V and 2 bases from J; bases unmatched to any gene: 16. Per the germline V gene, CDR1 is LGHNA and CDR2 is YSLEER. The CDR3 spans 20 residues. CDR3 in amino acids: CASSQDVGRETSGVQETQYF. CDR3 DNA: TGCGCCAGCAGCCAAGATGTGGGGCGAGAGACTAGCGGAGTACAAGAGACCCAGTACTTC.

The V and J genes are TRBV28 and TRBJ2-5; D remains ambiguous. The CDR3 totals 14 residues. V shed 1 base and J shed 5 bases, with 11 bases lying between them. From germline, CDR1 is MDHEN and CDR2 SYDVKM. Here the CDR3 DNA reads TGTGCCAGCAGTTTATCTGCGGTACGGGAGACCCAGTACTTC. Translation: CASSLSAVRETQYF.

This clone was seen once. The chain links TRBV28 to TRBJ2-7; TRBD2 is a possible D gene (5 bases). The CDR3 is 15 residues long. The germline V gene encodes CDR1 MDHEN and CDR2 SYDVKM. V lost 6 bases to trimming and J lost 3 bases, with 18 bases between them. The DNA for the CDR3 is TGTGCCAGCAGCCTAAAGCGGACGGCGGGCTACGAGCAGTACTTC. Protein sequence: CASSLKRTAGYEQYF.

The chain couples TRBV28 to TRBJ2-5; TRBD2 matches 7 bases. Germline CDR1 and CDR2: MDHEN and SYDVKM. J lost 5 bases, V lost 1 base, and 4 bases had no gene match. The CDR3 is made up of 14 amino acids. CDR3 in DNA: TGTGCCAGCAGTTTATCGCGGGGAGGGGAGACCCAGTACTTC. Translating it yields CASSLSRGGETQYF.

V gene TRBV6-1 combines with J gene TRBJ1-5, with D possibly TRBD1 on 5 matching bases. V was pared by 5 bases and J by 7 bases, with 12 bases between. Per the germline V gene, CDR1 is MNHNS and CDR2 is SASEGT. The CDR3 spans 13 residues. CDR3 region: CASSLGVRQPQHF. CDR3 DNA sequence: TGTGCCAGCAGTTTGGGGGTGAGGCAGCCCCAGCATTTT.

The chain has TRBV2 and TRBJ1-3; D may be TRBD1 (5 bases). Looked up from germline, CDR1 is SNHLY and CDR2 is FYNNEI. This CDR3 spans 13 amino acids. V lost 8 bases and J lost 4, with 12 bases in between. The CDR3 spells CASCRDSGNTIYF. The DNA for the CDR3 is TGTGCCAGCTGCCGGGACTCGGGAAACACCATATATTTT.

This clone came up once. The gene calls are TRBV5-6 and TRBJ2-5, with TRBD2 as a possible D gene (6 bases). CDR1 is SGHDT and CDR2 is YYEEEE in the germline V gene. The V end was cut by 0 bases, the J end by 1 base, with 13 bases between. The CDR3 contains 16 residues. The CDR3: CASSLDDRGTQETQYF. DNA of the CDR3: TGTGCCAGCAGCTTGGATGACCGGGGGACCCAAGAGACCCAGTACTTC.

This clone was observed once. The chain couples TRBV12-5 to TRBJ2-2, with D possibly being TRBD2 (5 bases). Per germline, CDR1 LGHNT and CDR2 FRNRAP. The CDR3 runs 13 residues. Trimming left V 5 bases short and J 6 bases short, with 10 bases between. In DNA, the CDR3 is TGTGCTAGTGGTGGTCCGGGATCCGGGGAGCTGTTTTTT. Amino acid sequence: CASGGPGSGELFF.

The chain combines TRBV4-3 with TRBJ2-1; TRBD2 agrees at 7 bases. With 1 base clipped from V and 10 bases from J, the junction kept 13 bases outside the gene matches. The CDR3 totals 16 residues. The germline CDR1 and CDR2 sequences are LGHNA and YSLEER. The CDR3 spells CASSQAPAGEPGEQFF. The CDR3 DNA reads TGCGCCAGCAGCCAAGCCCCCGCGGGAGAGCCTGGGGAGCAGTTCTTC.

V is TRBV27 and J is TRBJ2-7; D possibly uses TRBD1 or TRBD2 (5 bases each). The CDR3 consists of 16 residues. CDR1 and CDR2 from the germline V gene are MNHEY and SMNVEV (reference sequence). V was shortened by 0 bases and J by 2 bases, with 14 bases between the two germline ends. CDR3 nucleotide sequence: TGTGCCAGCAGTTTATCGATGGGGGTCGGAACCTACGAGCAGTACTTC. It codes for CASSLSMGVGTYEQYF.

The CDR3 nucleotides read TGTGCCAGCTCACCGGGCGGGGGTGCGACGGAGGGGTACTTC. Residues: CASSPGGGATEGYF. The rearrangement uses TRBV18 and TRBJ2-7; 7 bases are a match to TRBD2. The V segment lost 3 bases and the J segment 12 bases; nucleotides outside the gene matches: 14. CDR3 length: 14 residues. Germline V gives CDR1 KGHSH, CDR2 LQKENI.

V usage is TRBV28 and J usage is TRBJ2-5; the D gene is possibly TRBD2 (5 bases). There are 15 residues in the CDR3. Trimming took off 1 base at V and 1 base at J, with 10 bases between the two ends. Germline CDR1 and CDR2: MDHEN and SYDVKM. CDR3 region: CASSLSTSIQETQYF. CDR3 sequence (DNA): TGTGCCAGCAGTTTATCCACTAGTATCCAAGAGACCCAGTACTTC. Full variable domain (outside the CDR3, taken from reference TRBV28 and TRBJ2-5): DVKVTQSSRYLVKRTGEKVFLECVQDMDHENMFWYRQDPGLGLRLIYFSYDVKMKEKGDIPEGYSVSREKKERFSLILESASTNQTSMYLCASSLSTSIQETQYFGPGTRLLVL.

This clone showed up just once. The chain combines TRBV9 with TRBJ2-2; no clear D gene. CDR3 length equals 15 residues. V was clipped by 2 bases and J by 0 bases, with 8 bases between them. Germline lookup yields CDR1 SGDLS and CDR2 YYNGEE. The CDR3 loop reads CASSVRSSNTGELFF. CDR3 coding DNA: TGTGCCAGCAGCGTGCGGTCCTCGAACACCGGGGAGCTGTTTTTT.

This chain connects TRBV5-6 to TRBJ2-1, with 9 bases lining up with TRBD2. The germline V gene has CDR1 SGHDT and CDR2 YYEEEE. The length of the CDR3 is 15 residues. Trimming at V came to 0 bases and at J to 8 bases, leaving 6 bases not matched to a gene. The CDR3 loop reads CASSLGLAAGDEQFF. In DNA, the CDR3 is TGTGCCAGCAGCTTGGGACTAGCGGCCGGCGATGAGCAGTTCTTC.

This chain joins TRBV5-1 and TRBJ2-7; D gene uncertain. Germline values: CDR1 SGHRS, CDR2 YFSETQ. The CDR3 has 14 amino acids. Trimming stripped 2 bases from V and 3 bases from J, with 12 bases between. The chain's CDR3 is CASSFTSSVYEQYF. CDR3 DNA sequence: TGCGCCAGCAGCTTTACCTCCTCGGTCTACGAGCAGTACTTC.

V is TRBV18 and J is TRBJ2-2; D is unclear. The CDR3 is made up of 14 amino acids. V was clipped by 2 bases and J by 4 bases, with 8 bases between them. CDR1 is KGHSH and CDR2 is LQKENI in the germline V gene. In DNA form, the CDR3 reads TGTGCCAGCTCACCATGGGTGAGCACCGGGGAGCTGTTTTTT. Protein sequence: CASSPWVSTGELFF.

The chain carries TRBV5-1 and TRBJ2-1; no firm D call. The CDR3 extends over 13 amino acids. Trimming removed 2 bases from V and 2 bases from J, with 5 bases in between. CDR1 is SGHRS and CDR2 is YFSETQ in the germline V gene. CDR3: CASSFDTYNEQFF. The CDR3 DNA is TGCGCCAGCAGCTTCGACACCTACAATGAGCAGTTCTTC.